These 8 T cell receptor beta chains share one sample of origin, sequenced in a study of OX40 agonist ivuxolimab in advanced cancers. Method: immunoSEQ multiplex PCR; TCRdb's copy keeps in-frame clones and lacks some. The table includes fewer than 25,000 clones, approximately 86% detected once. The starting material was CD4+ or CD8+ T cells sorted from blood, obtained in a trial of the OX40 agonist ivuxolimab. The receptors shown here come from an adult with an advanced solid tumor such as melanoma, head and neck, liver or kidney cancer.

CDR3 in amino acids: CASSSSAGTSGRDTQYF. In nucleotides, the CDR3 is TGTGCCAGCAGTTCTTCCGCCGGGACTAGCGGGAGGGATACGCAGTATTTT. The V gene is TRBV28, the J gene TRBJ2-3; TRBD2 matches at 15 bases. Per germline, CDR1 MDHEN and CDR2 SYDVKM. The J segment lost 6 bases and the V segment lost 4 bases, leaving 8 bases of the junction unmatched. The CDR3 loop spans 17 amino acids.

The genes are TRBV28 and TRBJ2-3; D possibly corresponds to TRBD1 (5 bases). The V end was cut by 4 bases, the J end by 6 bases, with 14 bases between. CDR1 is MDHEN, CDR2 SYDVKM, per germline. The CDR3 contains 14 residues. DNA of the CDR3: TGTGCCAGCAGTTCGACAGTATCTTGGGATACGCAGTATTTT. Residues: CASSSTVSWDTQYF.

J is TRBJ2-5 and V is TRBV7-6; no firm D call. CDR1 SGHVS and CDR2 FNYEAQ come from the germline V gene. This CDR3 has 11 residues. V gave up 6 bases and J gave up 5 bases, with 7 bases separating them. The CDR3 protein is CASRKAETQYF. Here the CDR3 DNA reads TGTGCCAGCAGGAAAGCGGAGACCCAGTACTTC.

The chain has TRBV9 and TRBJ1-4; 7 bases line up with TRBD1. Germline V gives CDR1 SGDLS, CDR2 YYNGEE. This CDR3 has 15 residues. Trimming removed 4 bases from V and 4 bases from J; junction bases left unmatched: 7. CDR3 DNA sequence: TGTGCCAGCAGCACCCAGGGGGGGGATAATGAAAAACTGTTTTTT. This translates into CASSTQGGDNEKLFF.

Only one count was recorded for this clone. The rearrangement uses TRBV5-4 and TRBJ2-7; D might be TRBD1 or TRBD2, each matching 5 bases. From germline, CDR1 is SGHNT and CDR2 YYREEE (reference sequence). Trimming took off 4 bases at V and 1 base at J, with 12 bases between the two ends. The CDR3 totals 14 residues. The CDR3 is CASSPGTASYEQYF. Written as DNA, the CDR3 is TGTGCCAGCAGCCCCGGGACGGCGTCCTACGAGCAGTACTTC.

The CDR3 reads CASSFSSSGSVTQYF. CDR3 DNA: TGTGCCAGCAGTTTTAGCTCCAGCGGGAGTGTGACCCAGTACTTC. This chain joins TRBV27 and TRBJ2-5, with 8 positions matching TRBD2. Trimming took 3 bases from V and 7 from J; bases not matched to a gene: 10. This CDR3 spans 15 amino acids. CDR1 and CDR2 from the germline V gene are MNHEY and SMNVEV (reference sequence).

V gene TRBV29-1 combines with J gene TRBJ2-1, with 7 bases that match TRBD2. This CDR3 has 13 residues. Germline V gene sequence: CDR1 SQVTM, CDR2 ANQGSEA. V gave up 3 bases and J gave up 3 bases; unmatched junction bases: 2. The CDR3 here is CSVEWTSYNEQFF. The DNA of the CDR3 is TGCAGCGTTGAGTGGACTAGCTACAATGAGCAGTTCTTC.

CDR3 protein: CASSLGASGKISDTQYF. The CDR3 DNA sequence: TGTGCCAGCAGTTTAGGGGCTAGCGGGAAAATTTCAGATACGCAGTATTTT. V usage is TRBV27 and J usage is TRBJ2-3; 9 nucleotides agree with TRBD2. The V segment lost 2 bases and the J segment 4 bases; nucleotides outside the gene matches: 10. Germline CDR1 MNHEY, CDR2 SMNVEV (reference sequence). The CDR3 has 17 residues.